The 16 T cell receptor beta chains below all came from one sample that was sequenced in a study of shared clonotypes between healthy human individuals. Data came from immunoSEQ multiplex PCR; TCRdb stores just in-frame clones and leaves some out. The sample carries about 2.4 million clones, 93% recorded once. Sequencing was done on a sample of naive CD4+ T cells from PBMCs. As for subset: CD45RA+ positively selected. The receptors were sampled from a young man in good health. Some clones in this sample may be carry-over from other donors' samples.

The chain is built from TRBV27 and TRBJ2-3; 8 bases map to TRBD1. The CDR3 runs 14 residues. V shed 3 bases, J shed 6 bases, and the junction held 5 bases outside the gene matches. Germline CDR1 is MNHEY and CDR2 is SMNVEV (reference sequence). The CDR3 DNA sequence: TGTGCCAGCAGTTTGGTCAGGGGGCTGGATACGCAGTATTTT. It yields the protein CASSLVRGLDTQYF.

This sequence joins TRBV27 and TRBJ2-3; TRBD2 agrees at 7 bases. Trimming cost V 3 bases and J 2 bases; bases outside gene matches: 5. From germline, CDR1 is MNHEY and CDR2 SMNVEV (reference sequence). The CDR3 is 15 amino acids. The CDR3 loop reads CASSFGGIITDTQYF. The CDR3 nucleotides are TGTGCCAGCAGTTTCGGGGGGATTATCACAGATACGCAGTATTTT.

The count of this clone is one. The V gene is TRBV4-3, the J gene TRBJ1-5, with no clear D. V was cut by 2 bases and J by 7 bases, with 9 bases left in between. The CDR3 spans 13 residues. CDR1 and CDR2 from the germline V gene are LGHNA and YSLEER. CDR3 nucleotide sequence: TGCGCCAGCAGCCAATTGCGTGGCCAGCCCCAGCATTTT. Its translation is CASSQLRGQPQHF.

The V gene is TRBV6-1, the J gene TRBJ2-7; possible D gene TRBD2, 6 bases. Germline CDR1 and CDR2: MNHNS and SASEGT. This CDR3 has 15 residues. V dropped 2 bases and J dropped 3 bases, with 14 bases sitting between them. The CDR3 nucleotides are TGTGCCAGCAGTGAAAGGAGGGGAACAGGCTACGAGCAGTACTTC. Residues: CASSERRGTGYEQYF.

CDR3 in DNA: TGTGCCAGTAGTACCCAGCGACAGGGGACTCAGCCCCAGCATTTT. This translates into CASSTQRQGTQPQHF. The rearrangement uses TRBV19 and TRBJ1-5; 8 bases match TRBD1. Germline lookup yields CDR1 LNHDA and CDR2 SQIVND (reference sequence). The CDR3 is 15 residues long. V was pared by 4 bases and J by 6 bases, with 8 bases of the junction left unmatched. The full variable domain, in which reference TRBV19 and TRBJ1-5 provide the parts outside the CDR3, is DGGITQSPKYLFRKEGQNVTLSCEQNLNHDAMYWYRQDPGQGLRLIYYSQIVNDFQKGDIAEGYSVSREKKESFPLTVTSAQKNPTAFYLCASSTQRQGTQPQHFGDGTRLSIL.

The chain carries TRBV19 and TRBJ1-2; TRBD1 agrees at 11 bases. V was clipped by 5 bases and J by 9 bases; unmatched bases: 8. The CDR3 is 14 residues long. CDR1 is LNHDA and CDR2 is SQIVND in the germline V gene (reference sequence). CDR3 nucleotide sequence: TGTGCCAGTAGTCCCGATGGACAGGGGGCGAGCTACACCTTC. Its translation is CASSPDGQGASYTF.

The rearrangement uses TRBV4-3 and TRBJ2-1, with 8 nucleotides matching TRBD1. The germline gives CDR1 LGHNA, CDR2 YSLEER. This CDR3 comprises 15 residues. With 1 base clipped from V and 7 bases from J, the junction kept 6 bases outside the gene matches. The CDR3 loop is CASSQAAYRGNEQFF. CDR3 DNA: TGCGCCAGCAGCCAAGCGGCCTACAGGGGGAATGAGCAGTTCTTC.

There are a few counts of this clone. The chain has TRBV29-1 and TRBJ1-1; no firm D call. Trimming took off 8 bases at V and 0 bases at J, with 13 bases between the two ends. In germline, CDR1 is SQVTM, CDR2 ANQGSEA. This CDR3 has 13 amino acids. CDR3 sequence reads: CSIRKAMNTEAFF. The CDR3 DNA follows: TGCAGCATCCGGAAAGCCATGAACACTGAAGCTTTCTTT.

Remarks on this clone: Other DNA sequences of this sample code for an identical CDR3. This chain connects TRBV27 to TRBJ1-1; no clear D. Trimming pared 5 bases from V and 1 base from J, leaving 8 bases between. This CDR3 is 13 amino acids long. Germline V gives CDR1 MNHEY, CDR2 SMNVEV (reference sequence). In nucleotides, the CDR3 is TGTGCCAGCAGTAGGCCGGGGAACACTGAAGCTTTCTTT. It is translated as CASSRPGNTEAFF.

V usage is TRBV6-1 and J usage is TRBJ1-2, with D maybe TRBD1 (5 bases). This CDR3 region has 13 residues. The germline CDR1 and CDR2 sequences are MNHNS and SASEGT. Trimming took off 4 bases at V and 6 bases at J, with 12 bases between the two ends. DNA for the CDR3: TGTGCCAGCAGTGTGCAGGGCATAAATGGCTACACCTTC. This encodes CASSVQGINGYTF.

V gene TRBV5-1 combines with J gene TRBJ1-1, with TRBD1 matching 7 bases. Losses at the gene ends were 4 bases for V and 1 base for J; bases not matched to a gene: 10. CDR3 size: 16 residues. Germline V gene data show CDR1 as SGHRS and CDR2 as YFSETQ. CDR3 nucleotide sequence: TGCGCCAGCAGCGCGACAGGGCGGGTACAGAACACTGAAGCTTTCTTT. Encoded protein: CASSATGRVQNTEAFF.

V gene TRBV4-3 combines with J gene TRBJ2-5; TRBD1 matches 9 bases. V shed 0 bases, J shed 9 bases, and the junction held 8 bases outside the gene matches. The CDR3 length is 15 residues. From germline, CDR1 is LGHNA and CDR2 YSLEER. The CDR3 DNA reads as TGCGCCAGCAGCCAAGACCGACAGGGGGTCCGCGCCCAGTACTTC. Residues: CASSQDRQGVRAQYF.

The V call is TRBV5-1, the J call TRBJ1-2; 9 nucleotides agree with TRBD1. Germline trimming cut 3 bases from V and 4 bases from J; bases unmatched to any gene: 22. The germline gives CDR1 SGHRS, CDR2 YFSETQ. The CDR3 is 20 amino acids. CDR3: CASSWGRTGAVPMTLYGYTF. The CDR3 DNA reads as TGCGCCAGCAGCTGGGGAAGGACAGGGGCCGTACCTATGACGCTCTATGGCTACACCTTC.

The chain combines TRBV4-3 with TRBJ2-1; 15 bases are a match to TRBD2. Per the germline V gene, CDR1 is LGHNA and CDR2 is YSLEER. J gave up 2 bases and V 1 base, and 6 bases lay outside the gene matches. The CDR3 runs to 19 residues. CDR3: CASSQGRTSGRGAYNEQFF. The CDR3 DNA reads as TGCGCCAGCAGCCAAGGTCGGACTAGCGGGAGGGGGGCCTACAATGAGCAGTTCTTC.

This clone was detected a few times. The chain recombines TRBV30 with TRBJ1-1, with D hard to call. Trimming removed 4 bases from V and 4 bases from J, with 16 bases in between. The CDR3 has 14 residues. The germline V gene has CDR1 GTSNPN and CDR2 SVGIG (reference sequence). Here the CDR3 DNA reads TGTGCCTGGAAAAAGAAGGATGGCCGCACTGAAGCTTTCTTT. Its protein product is CAWKKKDGRTEAFF.

This chain connects TRBV28 to TRBJ2-1; D is unresolved. V dropped 5 bases and J dropped 5 bases, with 7 bases sitting between them. The CDR3 spans 12 residues. The germline V gene encodes CDR1 MDHEN and CDR2 SYDVKM. CDR3 sequence: CASSQLHNEQFF. In DNA, the CDR3 is TGTGCCAGCAGTCAACTTCACAATGAGCAGTTCTTC.